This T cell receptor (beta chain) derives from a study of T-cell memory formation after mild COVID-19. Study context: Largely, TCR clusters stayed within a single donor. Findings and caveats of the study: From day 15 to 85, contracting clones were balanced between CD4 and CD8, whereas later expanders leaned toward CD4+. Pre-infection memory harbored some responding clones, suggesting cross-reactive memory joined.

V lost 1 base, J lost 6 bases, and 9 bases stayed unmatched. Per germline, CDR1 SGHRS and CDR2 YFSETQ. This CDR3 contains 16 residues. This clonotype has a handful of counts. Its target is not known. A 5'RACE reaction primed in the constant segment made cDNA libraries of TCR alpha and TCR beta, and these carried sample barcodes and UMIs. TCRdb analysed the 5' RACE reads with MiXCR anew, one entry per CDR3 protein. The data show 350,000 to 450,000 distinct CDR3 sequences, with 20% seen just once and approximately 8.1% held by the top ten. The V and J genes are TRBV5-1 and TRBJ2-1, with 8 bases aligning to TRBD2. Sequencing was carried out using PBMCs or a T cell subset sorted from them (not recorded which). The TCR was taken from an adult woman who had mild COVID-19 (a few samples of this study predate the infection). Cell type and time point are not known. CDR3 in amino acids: CASSLRTGGLFNEQFF. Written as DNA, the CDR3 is TGCGCCAGCAGCTTGCGAACGGGGGGGCTTTTCAATGAGCAGTTCTTC.